The T cell receptor (beta chain) described here comes from a study of T cell responses to AZD1222 COVID-19 vaccine. Clones were sequenced by immunoSEQ multiplex PCR, and TCRdb holds only the in-frame ones, with some missing. The table lists about 150,000 clones, roughly 93% of them singletons. Study-wide findings and caveats: Repertoire collection took place solely once the T cell response had peaked. At baseline, seropositivity was found in only a handful of AZD1222 recipients. White British ancestry dominated among donors, who included more females, and clonal diversity was possibly underestimated.

Per the germline V gene, CDR1 is SGDLS and CDR2 is YYNGEE. With 3 bases removed from V and 4 bases from J, the gap between germline ends came to 16 bases. The CDR3 is 16 residues long. A note on this clone: Its antigen is not identified.

This clonotype originated in an adult who received the AZD1222 COVID-19 vaccine. V is TRBV9 and J is TRBJ2-2, with a weak D call TRBD1 (8 bases). The sample here was peripheral blood, taken 28 days after the second AZD1222 dose. CDR3 in amino acids: CASSAPTGGGTGELFF. CDR3 coding DNA: TGTGCCAGCAGCGCACCCACAGGGGGGGGCACCGGGGAGCTGTTTTTT.